This T cell receptor beta chain was recorded in a study of vaccination and CD4 T cells after COVID-19. Study background: Researchers treated cells with overlapping spike peptides taken from SARS-CoV-2, HCoV-NL63, HCoV-OC43 and HCoV-229E.

The study, taken as a whole, reports: Convalescent patient numbers were relatively low, with no early post-infection timepoints.

This clonotype was counted a few times. The target antigen is unknown. From germline, CDR1 is SGHAT and CDR2 FQNNGV. This CDR3 spans 15 amino acids. The junction had 7 bases not matched to a gene; V was cut back by 5 bases and J by 9 bases. Treatment: approximately nine-day PBMC culture with coronavirus spike peptide pools or control peptides (ViraFEST assay). Unexposed donor CD4+ T cells predated the COVID-19 pandemic, collected 2011-2018. T cells were expanded with peptide pools, and expanded clonotypes were identified by TCR sequencing. The researchers probed unexposed-donor CD4+ T cells with SARS-CoV-2 S/N and four cold-coronavirus spikes, cells permitting. Oncomine TCR Beta short-read sequencing was applied to DNA from cultured CD4+ T cells. TCRdb processed the PCR reads anew with MiXCR; each CDR3 protein has one entry. This table holds 6,000 or so distinct CDR3 sequences, roughly 53% found once.

V is TRBV11-2 and J is TRBJ1-6; 10 bases agree with TRBD1. The sequenced sample consisted of CD4+ T cells from blood, cultured in vitro. The receptor comes from a human donor in good health. CDR3 amino acids: CASSPDRGLSSPLHF. CDR3 bases: TGTGCCAGCAGCCCTGACAGGGGGCTAAGTTCACCCCTCCACTTT. Full variable domain (missing parts from reference TRBV11-2 and TRBJ1-6): EAGVAQSPRYKIIEKRQSVAFWCNPISGHATLYWYQQILGQGPKLLIQFQNNGVVDDSQLPKDRFSAERLKGVDSTLKIQPAKLEDSAVYLCASSPDRGLSSPLHFGNGTRLTVT.